The clone carrying this TCR beta chain was seen at least ten times. Its antigen remains unidentified. The study amplified TCR beta CDR3 regions using RNA transcripts. HTBI-primed first-round RT-PCR preceded second-round multiplex PCR. TCRdb independently ran MiXCR on the multiplex PCR reads; one entry per CDR3 protein. This table has 350,000 to 400,000 distinct CDR3 sequences, approximately 16% appearing once. The data stem from a study of Graves' ophthalmopathy and Graves' hyperthyroidism. Study context: Upon initial diagnosis and before any treatment, peripheral blood was collected. The study's findings and limits: In separating ophthalmopathy from stable hyperthyroidism, a 13-signature model achieved approximately 91% sensitivity and 75% to 84% specificity. The model forecast ophthalmopathy progression, reaching under 71% sensitivity and approximately 72% specificity.

This CDR3 region has 14 residues. Trimming at V came to 6 bases and at J to 4 bases, leaving 7 bases not matched to a gene. Germline V gene sequence: CDR1 LNHDA, CDR2 SQIVND (reference sequence). The V and J genes are TRBV19 and TRBJ1-2; 8 bases align to TRBD1. The origin of this receptor is a woman between 18 and 29 years old with Graves' ophthalmopathy. The sample consisted of peripheral blood. The CDR3 DNA sequence: TGTGCCAGTAGAAACCAGGGGACAGGCTATGGCTACACCTTC. Protein sequence: CASRNQGTGYGYTF.